This T cell receptor (beta chain) originates from a study of cytomegalovirus exposure and HLA in healthy donors. The PCR employed 60 Vbeta primers together with 13 Jbeta primers. TCRdb keeps only in-frame clones here, not all; method: immunoSEQ multiplex PCR. This table has 150,000 to 200,000 clones, around 84% appearing once. Overall study findings and caveats: Common viral pathogens seemed to be connected with several of the most significant clusters, according to a later analysis. Equally common other TCR beta chains were less clonally expanded than HLA-associated ones, a later analysis found.

The germline V gene encodes CDR1 MNHEY and CDR2 SVGAGI. This CDR3 has 14 amino acids. The ends were cut back, 5 bases at V and 7 bases at J, with 14 bases in the middle. Every donor was a healthy person donating bone marrow. With respect to this clone: The antigen is undetermined.

Sequencing was carried out using PBMCs. The chain couples TRBV6-5 to TRBJ1-4; D remains ambiguous. This sequence was found in a woman in her forties or fifties in good health and CMV-seropositive. The CDR3 DNA is TGTGCCAGCAGTGAAAGCAGGCTGAGTGAAAAACTGTTTTTT. Translated, it gives CASSESRLSEKLFF.